The T cell receptor (beta chain) described here comes from a study of blood T cell repertoires in COVID-19. The overall study: Researchers got acute and convalescent COVID-19 samples from the United States, Italy and Spain. The analysed material was cDNA or gDNA that came from T cells, B-cell-depleted T cells, or PBMCs.

The germline CDR1 and CDR2 sequences are MNHEY and SVGAGI. The CDR3 is 14 residues long. V dropped 6 bases and J dropped 1; count of bases not matched to a gene: 5. The method was immunoSEQ multiplex PCR; TCRdb's version includes in-frame clones alone and lacks a portion of them. The data contain 150,000 to 200,000 clones, 85% to 95% of them singletons. Recruited during active infection, patients (from Seattle) were subsequently followed longitudinally. This chain links TRBV6-5 with TRBJ2-5, with 7 nucleotides matching TRBD2. The source of this sequence is a woman in her sixties or seventies with COVID-19, enrolled during active disease. Sequencing was carried out using peripheral blood. The CDR3 DNA follows: TGTGCCAGCAGAGCCGAGCGGGGCCAAGAGACCCAGTACTTC. It yields the protein CASRAERGQETQYF.